This section outlines one TCR beta chain sequence together with its context. This entry is derived from a study of T cell changes during pregnancy in multiple sclerosis. The CDR3 is 13 residues long. CDR1 is SGHAT and CDR2 is FQNNGV in the germline V gene. The V and J ends lost 4 bases and 4 bases, in that order; junction bases with no gene match: 2. Sequencing used immunoSEQ multiplex PCR; TCRdb keeps in-frame clones, though not all of them. Of just under 50,000 clones listed, roughly nine tenths are singletons. The chain couples TRBV11-2 to TRBJ2-3, with 7 bases matching TRBD2. This sequence originates from a female donor with multiple sclerosis, enrolled in a pregnancy study. Sequenced here: CD8+ T cells from peripheral blood mononuclear cells, sampled after pregnancy. The CDR3 loop reads CASSSTSPDTQYF. The CDR3 DNA is TGTGCCAGCAGCTCGACTAGCCCAGATACGCAGTATTTT.